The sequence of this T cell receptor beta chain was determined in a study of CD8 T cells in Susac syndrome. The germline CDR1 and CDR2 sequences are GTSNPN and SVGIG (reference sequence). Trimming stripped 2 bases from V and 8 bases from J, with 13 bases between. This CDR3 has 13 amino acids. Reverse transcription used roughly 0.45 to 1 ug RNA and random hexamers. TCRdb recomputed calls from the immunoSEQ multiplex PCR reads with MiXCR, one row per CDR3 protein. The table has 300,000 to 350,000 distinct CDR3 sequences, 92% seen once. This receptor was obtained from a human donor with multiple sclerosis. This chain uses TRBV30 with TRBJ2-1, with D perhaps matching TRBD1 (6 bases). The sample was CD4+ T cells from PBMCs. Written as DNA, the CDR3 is TGTGCCTGGAGTAGAGGGGGATGGCATGAGCAGTTCTTC. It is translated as CAWSRGGWHEQFF.